Shown below are 16 T cell receptor beta chains from a single sample sequenced in a study of vaccination and CD4 T cells after COVID-19. The treatment here: approximately 9-day PBMC culture with coronavirus spike peptide pools or control peptides (ViraFEST assay). Their specific antigens are unknown. The Oncomine TCR Beta short-read assay was what sequenced the DNA obtained from cultured CD4+ T cells. TCRdb passed the PCR reads through MiXCR, listing each CDR3 protein once. The profile covers around 20,000 distinct CDR3 sequences, with roughly 29% appearing a single time and 11% taken by the ten largest. The sample was cultured CD4+ T cells from blood. The receptors stem from a human donor with COVID-19.

This chain joins TRBV5-1 and TRBJ2-3; 12 bases fit TRBD2. This CDR3 has 18 residues. Germline lookup yields CDR1 SGHRS and CDR2 YFSETQ. The V and J ends lost 4 bases and 0 bases, in that order; junction bases with no gene match: 9. The CDR3, as DNA: TGCGCCAGCAGCAAAGGACTAGCGGGGATGCCTAGCACAGATACGCAGTATTTT. Protein: CASSKGLAGMPSTDTQYF.

This sequence joins TRBV7-9 and TRBJ1-1, with TRBD1 as a possible D gene (5 bases). This CDR3 is 14 amino acids long. V was shortened by 7 bases and J by 0 bases, with 12 bases between the two germline ends. Germline CDR1 is SEHNR and CDR2 is FQNEAQ (reference sequence). The CDR3 reads CASTPDKLNTEAFF. CDR3 nucleotides: TGTGCCAGCACCCCGGACAAGCTGAACACTGAAGCTTTCTTT. Full variable domain (rest looked up from reference TRBV7-9 and TRBJ1-1): DTGVSQNPRHKITKRGQNVTFRCDPISEHNRLYWYRQTLGQGPEFLTYFQNEAQLEKSRLLSDRFSAERPKGSFSTLEIQRTEQGDSAMYLCASTPDKLNTEAFFGQGTRLTVV.

The chain employs TRBV5-1 and TRBJ1-1, with a weak D call TRBD1 (6 bases). The CDR3 is made up of 13 amino acids. Germline loops: CDR1 SGHRS, CDR2 YFSETQ. The V end was cut by 2 bases, the J end by 4 bases, with 9 bases between. The CDR3 spells CASSFQGSTEAFF. In DNA, the CDR3 is TGCGCCAGCAGCTTTCAGGGGAGCACTGAAGCTTTCTTT.

The chain employs TRBV7-8 and TRBJ2-5, with TRBD1 identical over 8 bases. The CDR3 length is 15 residues. Unmatched junction bases numbered 7, after V lost 5 bases and J lost 2 bases. CDR1 and CDR2 from the germline V gene are SGHVS and FQNEAQ. The DNA of the CDR3 is TGTGCCAGCAGCCGGACAGGGACCCCACAAGAGACCCAGTACTTC. Protein: CASSRTGTPQETQYF.

Here the CDR3 DNA reads TGTGCCATCAGTGAGTCGACAGTTGGCGAAAAACTGTTTTTT. This sequence encodes CAISESTVGEKLFF. J is TRBJ1-4 and V is TRBV10-3, with D maybe TRBD1 (5 bases). The CDR3 length is 14 residues. The V end was cut by 0 bases, the J end by 8 bases, with 10 bases between. CDR1 is ENHRY and CDR2 is SYGVKD in the germline V gene.

This clonotype was seen a few times. CDR3 protein: CASSDRGTSNQPQHF. The CDR3 DNA sequence: TGTGCCAGCAGTGATAGGGGGACTAGCAATCAGCCCCAGCATTTT. The chain couples TRBV6-1 to TRBJ1-5, with D possibly being TRBD1 (6 bases). The CDR3 runs 15 residues. Trimming left V 3 bases short and J 0 bases short, with 9 bases between. From germline, CDR1 is MNHNS and CDR2 SASEGT.

This clonotype has only a few counts. This chain joins TRBV30 and TRBJ1-6; 7 bases agree with TRBD1. Losses at the gene ends were 3 bases for V and 0 bases for J; bases not matched to a gene: 17. Germline lookup yields CDR1 GTSNPN and CDR2 SVGIG (reference sequence). This CDR3 comprises 20 residues. CDR3 residues: CAWRRAGGYSTHSYNSPLHF. In DNA, the CDR3 is TGTGCCTGGAGGAGGGCAGGGGGTTACTCCACTCACTCCTATAATTCACCCCTCCACTTT.

The J gene is TRBJ1-1, the V gene TRBV19; 11 positions match TRBD1. Trimming removed 6 bases from V and 7 bases from J; junction bases left unmatched: 7. This CDR3 region has 14 residues. Germline values: CDR1 LNHDA, CDR2 SQIVND (reference sequence). The DNA for the CDR3 is TGTGCCAGTAGAGAGGACAGGGGGCGAGGTGAAGCTTTCTTT. Translated, it gives CASREDRGRGEAFF.

V gene TRBV2 combines with J gene TRBJ2-5; TRBD2 matches at 11 bases. This CDR3 comprises 14 residues. Germline assignment: CDR1 SNHLY and CDR2 FYNNEI. The V and J ends lost 5 bases and 6 bases, in that order; junction bases with no gene match: 5. In DNA form, the CDR3 reads TGTGCCAGCAGTCGCGGGACTAGCGGACAGACCCAGTACTTC. Protein product: CASSRGTSGQTQYF.

The chain has TRBV14 and TRBJ2-3; 7 bases agree with TRBD2. The CDR3 has 15 amino acids. The V and J ends lost 0 bases and 5 bases, in that order; junction bases with no gene match: 5. Germline loops: CDR1 SGHDN, CDR2 FVKESK. The CDR3 region is CASSQDRASGDTQYF. CDR3 DNA sequence: TGTGCCAGCAGCCAAGATAGGGCTAGCGGAGATACGCAGTATTTT.

The J gene is TRBJ1-1, the V gene TRBV7-2, with TRBD1 as a possible D gene (6 bases). Trimming cost V 2 bases and J 1 base, with 11 bases left between them. This CDR3 spans 15 amino acids. Germline V gene lookup returns CDR1 SGHTA and CDR2 FQGNSA. The CDR3 loop reads CASSLPGHSNTEAFF. As DNA, the CDR3 is TGTGCCAGCAGCTTACCGGGACACTCGAACACTGAAGCTTTCTTT.

V is TRBV5-8 and J is TRBJ1-5; tentative D call: TRBD1 (5 bases). The CDR3 loop spans 14 amino acids. Trimming shortened V by 6 bases and J by 8 bases, and 18 bases separated the two germline ends. Germline V gene sequence: CDR1 SGHTS, CDR2 YDEGEE. The DNA for the CDR3 is TGTGCCAGCATTCGTGGGGGAATTAGTGAGCCCCAGCATTTT. This codes for CASIRGGISEPQHF.

The sample holds a few counts of this clonotype. This chain joins TRBV11-3 and TRBJ2-7; D ambiguous. Germline V CDR1 and CDR2: SGHNT, YENEEA. V gave up 1 base and J gave up 2 bases, with 12 bases separating them. This CDR3 spans 15 amino acids. The CDR3 DNA reads TGTGCCAGCAGCTTAGGCGGCTCTGGAACCTACGAGCAGTACTTC. The encoded protein is CASSLGGSGTYEQYF.

The rearrangement uses TRBV3-1 and TRBJ2-1, with D possibly TRBD1 on 6 matching bases. V was shortened by 4 bases and J by 0 bases, with 10 bases between the two germline ends. The CDR3 consists of 15 residues. CDR1 and CDR2 (germline): LGHDT, YNNKEL (reference sequence). The DNA of the CDR3 is TGTGCCAGCAGCCCAGGGACAACCTCCTACAATGAGCAGTTCTTC. Translating gives CASSPGTTSYNEQFF.

This clonotype was seen more than once but under ten times. V and J are TRBV10-1 and TRBJ2-3, with 11 positions matching TRBD2. The CDR3 spans 15 residues. Trimming took 2 bases from V and 8 from J; bases not matched to a gene: 6. Per the germline V gene, CDR1 is WNHNN and CDR2 is SYGVQD (reference sequence). The CDR3 DNA is TGCGCCAGCAGTGAGATCGGGCTAGCGGGGGGTACGCAGTATTTT. It specifies CASSEIGLAGGTQYF.

This clonotype was counted between two and nine times. This chain uses TRBV19 with TRBJ1-2; D possibly corresponds to TRBD1 (6 bases). Germline V gives CDR1 LNHDA, CDR2 SQIVND (reference sequence). V was cut by 6 bases and J by 1 base, with 12 bases left in between. This CDR3 has 14 residues. This CDR3 is CASSVGGNNYGYTF. The CDR3 DNA sequence: TGTGCCAGTAGCGTAGGGGGGAATAACTATGGCTACACCTTC.